This T cell receptor (beta chain) originates from a study of early T cells in non-severe SARS-CoV-2 infection. Study background: Unpaired chains resulted from sequencing bulk RNA of unsorted whole blood.

The CDR3 totals 17 residues. Trimming took 3 bases from V and 0 from J; bases not matched to a gene: 10. TCRdb itself ran the 5' RACE reads through MiXCR, one entry per CDR3 protein. The table records 59,000 or so distinct CDR3 sequences, 10% to 15% of them present only once. This TCR derives from an adult who was a healthcare worker with PCR-confirmed SARS-CoV-2 infection or an uninfected control (not recorded which). This chain connects TRBV12-3 or TRBV12-4 to TRBJ1-2, with 7 bases that match TRBD1. The sequencing here drew on whole blood, taken at baseline. CDR3 amino acids: CASSFRPQGIANYGYTF. In DNA form, the CDR3 reads TGTGCCAGCAGTTTCCGCCCACAGGGGATAGCTAACTATGGCTACACCTTC.